The TCR beta chain described here comes from a study of cytomegalovirus exposure and HLA in healthy donors. Whole-study findings and limits: A later analysis revealed that TCR association rates differed between HLA loci, peaking at DRB1 and bottoming out at HLA-C. Clonal expansion, a later analysis showed, was greater in HLA-associated TCR beta chains than in equally common others. Per a prior analysis, the majority of TCR beta V segments were productive roughly 87% or roughly 30% of the time. As a later analysis showed, several of the most significant clusters appeared to be linked to common viral pathogens.

V shed 3 bases and J 3 bases; nucleotides not matched to a gene: 5. CDR3 size: 15 residues. Germline V lookup: CDR1 SGHRS, CDR2 YFSETQ. About this clone itself: Its antigen is not identified.

Vbeta (60) and Jbeta (13) primers were used in the PCR. TCRdb's table, derived via immunoSEQ multiplex PCR, lists solely in-frame clones and lacks some. The sample holds hundreds of thousands of clones, approximately 90% seen once. The chain joins TRBV5-1 to TRBJ1-4, with 7 bases that match TRBD1. What was sequenced was PBMCs. The TCR comes from a woman under 30 in good health and CMV-seronegative. The CDR3 spells CASSSQGNPNEKLFF. As DNA, the CDR3 is TGCGCCAGCAGCTCACAGGGGAATCCTAATGAAAAACTGTTTTTT.